The next 30 T cell receptor beta chains were all read from a single sample in a study of shared clonotypes between healthy human individuals. Clones were read by immunoSEQ multiplex PCR, and TCRdb kept only the in-frame ones, dropping some. The sample holds about 510,000 clones, about 79% seen once. Specimen: PBMCs. These receptors all come from a woman aged 40 to 50 in good health. Some clones in this sample may be carry-over from other donors' samples.

The rearrangement uses TRBV2 and TRBJ1-2; 8 nucleotides align to TRBD1. Germline V gene sequence: CDR1 SNHLY, CDR2 FYNNEI. V was pared by 5 bases and J by 3 bases, with 5 bases of the junction left unmatched. This CDR3 contains 14 residues. CDR3 loop: CASSSDRGYYGYTF. The CDR3 nucleotides are TGTGCCAGCAGTTCAGACAGGGGCTACTATGGCTACACCTTC. The full variable domain, its missing parts supplied by reference TRBV2 and TRBJ1-2, is EPEVTQTPSHQVTQMGQEVILRCVPISNHLYFYWYRQILGQKVEFLVSFYNNEISEKSEIFDDQFSVERPDGSNFTLKIRSTKLEDSAMYFCASSSDRGYYGYTFGSGTRLTVV.

The genes are TRBV7-2 and TRBJ2-3; 11 bases are a match to TRBD1. The CDR3 spans 15 residues. After removal of 2 bases from V and 5 bases from J, the junction contained 3 bases not matched to a gene. Germline lookup yields CDR1 SGHTA and CDR2 FQGNSA. CDR3: CASSLTGQGGDTQYF. The CDR3 DNA reads as TGTGCCAGCAGCTTAACGGGACAGGGGGGAGATACGCAGTATTTT. Full variable domain (remainder filled in from reference TRBV7-2 and TRBJ2-3): GAGVSQSPSNKVTEKGKDVELRCDPISGHTALYWYRQSLGQGLEFLIYFQGNSAPDKSGLPSDRFSAERTGGSVSTLTIQRTQQEDSAVYLCASSLTGQGGDTQYFGPGTRLTVL.

The rearrangement links TRBV28 to TRBJ2-7, with TRBD1 matching over 7 bases. The germline CDR1 and CDR2 sequences are MDHEN and SYDVKM. J lost 4 bases, V lost 5 bases, and 8 bases had no gene match. The CDR3 totals 14 residues. The CDR3 spells CASSPPNRGYEQYF. DNA for the CDR3: TGTGCCAGCAGTCCCCCGAACAGGGGATACGAGCAGTACTTC.

The gene calls are TRBV7-9 and TRBJ1-5, with D possibly TRBD1 on 5 matching bases. The CDR3 is 13 residues long. The V gene lost 6 bases and the J gene lost 6 bases, with 12 bases spanning the gap. In germline, CDR1 is SEHNR, CDR2 FQNEAQ (reference sequence). The DNA of the CDR3 is TGTGCCAGCAGGGGTGACAGTCGTCAGCCCCAGCATTTT. This gives the protein CASRGDSRQPQHF.

CDR3 sequence: CASSQSRRGTEAFF. DNA of the CDR3: TGTGCCAGCAGCCAATCCCGGCGGGGCACTGAAGCTTTCTTT. The chain combines TRBV14 with TRBJ1-1; unclear D gene. The CDR3 has 14 residues. Trimming removed 2 bases from V and 4 bases from J, with 11 bases in between. The germline CDR1 and CDR2 sequences are SGHDN and FVKESK.

A remark on this clone: Other DNA sequences in this sample translate to the same CDR3. The chain couples TRBV11-2 to TRBJ2-7; 10 nucleotides line up with TRBD2. The CDR3 has 15 amino acids. Per germline, CDR1 SGHAT and CDR2 FQNNGV. Losses at the gene ends were 1 base for V and 4 bases for J; bases not matched to a gene: 4. The CDR3 sequence is CASSLGLAGGYEQYF. The CDR3 coding sequence is TGTGCCAGCAGCTTAGGCTTAGCGGGAGGATACGAGCAGTACTTC.

The chain is built from TRBV18 and TRBJ1-5; 9 bases are shared with TRBD1. CDR3 length: 13 residues. Germline V lookup: CDR1 KGHSH, CDR2 LQKENI. The J segment lost 7 bases and the V segment lost 2 bases, leaving 0 bases of the junction unmatched. The CDR3 nucleotides are TGTGCCAGCTCACCAGACAGGGGGCAGCCCCAGCATTTT. It specifies CASSPDRGQPQHF.

This clone was found a few times. The CDR3 is CASSWTGNTEAFF. The CDR3 coding sequence is TGTGCCAGCAGCTGGACAGGGAACACTGAAGCTTTCTTT. V is TRBV7-8 and J is TRBJ1-1; 7 bases align to TRBD1. V was pared by 4 bases and J by 1 base, with 0 bases of the junction left unmatched. From germline, CDR1 is SGHVS and CDR2 FQNEAQ. The CDR3 is made up of 13 amino acids.

J is TRBJ2-7 and V is TRBV7-2; 11 bases align to TRBD2. V shed 5 bases, J shed 3 bases, and the junction held 6 bases outside the gene matches. The CDR3 is 15 residues long. Germline lookup yields CDR1 SGHTA and CDR2 FQGNSA. The CDR3 bases are TGTGCCAGCAGCGAGACTAGCGGGACCGGCTACGAGCAGTACTTC. It encodes CASSETSGTGYEQYF.

This chain joins TRBV30 and TRBJ2-3; 7 bases match TRBD1. The CDR3 totals 13 residues. From germline, CDR1 is GTSNPN and CDR2 SVGIG (reference sequence). Trimming removed 8 bases from V and 1 base from J; junction bases left unmatched: 6. The CDR3 sequence is CATGAGGTDTQYF. CDR3 in DNA: TGTGCCACAGGGGCAGGGGGCACAGATACGCAGTATTTT.

The chain carries TRBV6-5 and TRBJ2-5, with TRBD2 as a possible D gene (5 bases). The length of the CDR3 is 15 residues. V lost 2 bases and J 0 bases, leaving 10 bases between the germline ends. Germline V gene sequence: CDR1 MNHEY, CDR2 SVGAGI. CDR3 residues: CASSYGWEYQETQYF. The CDR3 region has the DNA TGTGCCAGCAGTTACGGGTGGGAGTACCAAGAGACCCAGTACTTC.

This chain uses TRBV7-3 with TRBJ2-3; TRBD2 agrees at 14 bases. CDR3 size: 16 residues. Looked up from germline, CDR1 is SGHTA and CDR2 is FQGTGA. Trimming took 5 bases from V and 6 from J; bases not matched to a gene: 7. CDR3 sequence: CASSLGTSGRGDTQYF. Written as DNA, the CDR3 is TGTGCCAGCAGCCTTGGGACTAGCGGGAGAGGGGATACGCAGTATTTT.

This clone is a singleton in its sample. The rearrangement joins TRBV4-3 to TRBJ1-4; possibly TRBD1 for D (6 bases). CDR1 and CDR2 from the germline V gene are LGHNA and YSLEER. Trimming took off 0 bases at V and 3 bases at J, with 20 bases between the two ends. This CDR3 is built from 19 residues. CDR3 sequence: CASSQDLGGPGASNEKLFF. The CDR3 DNA follows: TGCGCCAGCAGCCAAGATCTAGGTGGGCCAGGGGCCTCTAATGAAAAACTGTTTTTT.

The chain employs TRBV19 and TRBJ2-1; no reliable D call. V was clipped by 2 bases and J by 6 bases, with 17 bases between them. Germline CDR1 and CDR2: LNHDA and SQIVND (reference sequence). The CDR3 totals 16 residues. Written as DNA, the CDR3 is TGTGCCAGTAGTATAATAGGGTTCCAATTATCCAATGAGCAGTTCTTC. It specifies CASSIIGFQLSNEQFF.

This clone was counted a single time. The V and J genes are TRBV28 and TRBJ2-5, with 10 bases that match TRBD1. The CDR3 has 14 residues. The germline CDR1 and CDR2 sequences are MDHEN and SYDVKM. With V trimmed by 5 bases and J by 5 bases, 5 bases remained unmatched. The CDR3 DNA is TGTGCCAGCAGTGTGGGACAGGGGTGGGAGACCCAGTACTTC. As protein: CASSVGQGWETQYF.

DNA for the CDR3: TGTGCCAGCAGTAAGACTCGCGAGGGGGGCTACGAGCAGTACTTC. Translating gives CASSKTREGGYEQYF. This sequence joins TRBV6-5 and TRBJ2-7; the D gene could be TRBD1 or TRBD2 (6 bases each). Trimming removed 5 bases at V and 3 bases at J, with 17 bases between. Looked up from germline, CDR1 is MNHEY and CDR2 is SVGAGI. The CDR3 contains 15 residues.

V usage is TRBV6-1 and J usage is TRBJ1-5, with D unresolved. Trimming cost V 1 base and J 0 bases, with 13 bases left between them. This CDR3 contains 17 residues. CDR1 is MNHNS, CDR2 SASEGT, per germline. The CDR3 coding sequence is TGTGCCAGCAGTGAAGGGAGCTGGGGATATAGCAATCAGCCCCAGCATTTT. Translation gives CASSEGSWGYSNQPQHF.

The chain is built from TRBV4-3 and TRBJ2-5, with D maybe TRBD1 (5 bases). The CDR3 is 16 residues long. Germline CDR1 is LGHNA and CDR2 is YSLEER. The V gene lost 0 bases and the J gene lost 1 base, with 12 bases spanning the gap. The CDR3 nucleotides read TGCGCCAGCAGCCAAGACCCTCAGGGTTTCCAAGAGACCCAGTACTTC. It encodes CASSQDPQGFQETQYF.

V and J are TRBV19 and TRBJ2-2; the D is unclear. Germline V CDR1 and CDR2: LNHDA, SQIVND (reference sequence). The V and J ends lost 5 bases and 4 bases respectively, with 14 bases between them. The CDR3 covers 15 residues. CDR3 loop: CASSLPRRGTGELFF. CDR3 DNA sequence: TGTGCCAGTAGTCTCCCGAGGAGAGGCACCGGGGAGCTGTTTTTT.

This clone appeared a single time. V and J are TRBV7-6 and TRBJ2-7; 12 nucleotides match TRBD2. The germline V gene encodes CDR1 SGHVS and CDR2 FNYEAQ. The CDR3 has 15 residues. J was trimmed by 3 bases and V by 1 base; bases with no gene match: 1. The CDR3 nucleotides are TGTGCCAGCAGCTTAGGGACTAGCGGGGTCTACGAGCAGTACTTC. This encodes CASSLGTSGVYEQYF.

V is TRBV19 and J is TRBJ1-1; TRBD1 is a possible D gene (5 bases). Trimming left V 3 bases short and J 1 base short, with 12 bases between. This CDR3 is 15 amino acids long. Germline CDR1 reads LNHDA; CDR2 reads SQIVND (reference sequence). The CDR3 protein is CASSIQGEGNTEAFF. The CDR3 nucleotides are TGTGCCAGTAGTATTCAGGGTGAGGGGAACACTGAAGCTTTCTTT. Full variable domain (missing parts from reference TRBV19 and TRBJ1-1): DGGITQSPKYLFRKEGQNVTLSCEQNLNHDAMYWYRQDPGQGLRLIYYSQIVNDFQKGDIAEGYSVSREKKESFPLTVTSAQKNPTAFYLCASSIQGEGNTEAFFGQGTRLTVV.

A remark on this clone: Just one base apart from a much larger clone, this may be a read error. This chain uses TRBV6-5 with TRBJ1-2; 11 nucleotides line up with TRBD1. The junction had 0 bases not matched to a gene; V was cut back by 8 bases and J by 4 bases. This CDR3 contains 12 residues. Germline values: CDR1 MNHEY, CDR2 SVGAGI. CDR3 protein: CASGTGGYGYTF. CDR3 DNA sequence: TGTGCCAGCGGGACAGGGGGCTATGGCTACACCTTC.

The chain has TRBV7-9 and TRBJ2-7, with 11 bases lining up with TRBD2. Germline trimming cut 6 bases from V and 4 bases from J; bases unmatched to any gene: 5. The germline V gene has CDR1 SEHNR and CDR2 FQNEAQ (reference sequence). The CDR3 loop spans 14 amino acids. The CDR3 coding sequence is TGTGCCAGCAGACCGGGACTAGCGGATTACGAGCAGTACTTC. Its protein product is CASRPGLADYEQYF.

V usage is TRBV7-9 and J usage is TRBJ2-2; 7 positions match TRBD2. Germline CDR1 and CDR2: SEHNR and FQNEAQ (reference sequence). Germline trimming cut 3 bases from V and 4 bases from J; bases unmatched to any gene: 11. The CDR3 loop spans 17 amino acids. The CDR3 DNA is TGTGCCAGCAGCTTCTCAGCGGGAAGGGCCTCCACCGGGGAGCTGTTTTTT. Protein product: CASSFSAGRASTGELFF.

The chain recombines TRBV7-8 with TRBJ2-7; D call uncertain. Per germline, CDR1 SGHVS and CDR2 FQNEAQ. The CDR3 loop spans 12 amino acids. V lost 1 base, J lost 5 bases, and 6 bases lay in between. The DNA of the CDR3 is TGTGCCAGCAGCTTAGGTCGCGACGAGCAGTACTTC. The encoded protein is CASSLGRDEQYF. Using reference TRBV7-8 and TRBJ2-7 for the parts outside the CDR3, the full variable domain is GAGVSQSPRYKVAKRGQDVALRCDPISGHVSLFWYQQALGQGPEFLTYFQNEAQLDKSGLPSDRFFAERPEGSVSTLKIQRTQQEDSAVYLCASSLGRDEQYFGPGTRLTVT.

This clone was detected only a few times. The sample carries other DNA sequences with the same CDR3. V usage is TRBV28 and J usage is TRBJ2-7; TRBD2 matches at 7 bases. Trimming cost V 6 bases and J 2 bases; bases outside gene matches: 4. CDR1 is MDHEN, CDR2 SYDVKM, per germline. CDR3 length: 13 amino acids. This CDR3 is CASSASGTYEQYF. The CDR3 region has the DNA TGTGCCAGCAGCGCTAGCGGAACCTACGAGCAGTACTTC.

This chain links TRBV4-2 with TRBJ2-1; D is unresolved. Germline V CDR1 and CDR2: LGHNA, YNFKEQ. This CDR3 region has 14 residues. The V end lost 8 bases, the J end lost 0 bases, and 11 bases lay between the germline ends. The CDR3 DNA sequence: TGTGCCAGCCCCCTTTCCCCCTCCTACAATGAGCAGTTCTTC. Translation gives CASPLSPSYNEQFF.

V and J are TRBV5-1 and TRBJ1-4; D remains unclear. The CDR3 consists of 14 residues. The germline CDR1 and CDR2 sequences are SGHRS and YFSETQ. The ends were cut back, 0 bases at V and 2 bases at J, with 5 bases in the middle. This CDR3 reads CASSLEATNEKLFF. CDR3 DNA sequence: TGCGCCAGCAGCTTGGAGGCGACTAATGAAAAACTGTTTTTT.

CDR3 in DNA: TGCGCCAGCAGCTTGGCCGGGGGGGCCATGTCCTACGAGCAGTACTTC. Amino acids: CASSLAGGAMSYEQYF. This chain links TRBV5-1 with TRBJ2-7, with 8 positions matching TRBD2. Germline lookup yields CDR1 SGHRS and CDR2 YFSETQ. The CDR3 loop spans 16 amino acids. Trimming removed 0 bases from V and 1 base from J; junction bases left unmatched: 6. Using reference TRBV5-1 and TRBJ2-7 for the parts outside the CDR3, the full variable domain is KAGVTQTPRYLIKTRGQQVTLSCSPISGHRSVSWYQQTPGQGLQFLFEYFSETQRNKGNFPGRFSGRQFSNSRSEMNVSTLELGDSALYLCASSLAGGAMSYEQYFGPGTRLTVT.

V is TRBV7-9 and J is TRBJ1-2, with TRBD1 matching 7 bases. The ends lost 5 bases at V and 3 bases at J; junction bases unmatched: 6. CDR1 is SEHNR and CDR2 is FQNEAQ in the germline V gene (reference sequence). CDR3 length: 14 residues. CDR3 in amino acids: CASSKDRAYYGYTF. The CDR3 DNA reads TGTGCCAGCAGCAAAGACAGGGCCTACTATGGCTACACCTTC.